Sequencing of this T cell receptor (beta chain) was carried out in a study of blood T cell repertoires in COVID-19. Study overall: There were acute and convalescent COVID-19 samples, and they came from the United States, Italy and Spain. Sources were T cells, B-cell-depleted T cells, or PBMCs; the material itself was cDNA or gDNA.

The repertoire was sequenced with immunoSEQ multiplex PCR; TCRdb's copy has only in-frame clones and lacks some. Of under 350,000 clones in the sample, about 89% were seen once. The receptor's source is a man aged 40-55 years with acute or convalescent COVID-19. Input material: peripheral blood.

DNA of the CDR3: TGTGCCAGCAGTGAAGGGGGCACAGGCCGTCCCTACGAGCAGTACTTC. Translated, it gives CASSEGGTGRPYEQYF. This rearrangement joins TRBV6-1 to TRBJ2-7; D possibly corresponds to TRBD1 (5 bases). The germline V gene has CDR1 MNHNS and CDR2 SASEGT. The CDR3 runs 16 residues. The V end lost 1 base, the J end lost 2 bases, and 15 bases lay between the germline ends.